This T cell receptor (beta chain) was profiled in a study of blood T cell repertoires in COVID-19. About the research overall: Samples came from the United States, Italy and Spain, spanning acute and convalescent COVID-19.

Libraries were prepared by immunoSEQ multiplex PCR; TCRdb keeps only in-frame clonotypes and omits some of them. The data contain some 330,000 clones, 75% to 90% of them seen just once; the ten biggest clones take up 5% to 6%. Germline lookup yields CDR1 SGHTA and CDR2 FQGTGA. The CDR3 extends over 16 amino acids. Between the trimmed V and J ends, which lost 1 base and 1 base, there was a span of 10 bases. V and J are TRBV7-3 and TRBJ2-2; unclear D gene. This clonotype was obtained from a young man who had recovered from COVID-19. Material: PBMCs or T cells enriched from blood (not recorded which). The DNA for the CDR3 is TGTGCCAGCAGCTTAATGGGCAGAAGGAACACCGGGGAGCTGTTTTTT. This translates into CASSLMGRRNTGELFF.